These T cell receptor beta chains were read from a single sample in a study of blood T cells in healthy people across ages. TCRdb analysed the 5' RACE reads with MiXCR anew, one entry per CDR3 protein. The table lists roughly 1,800,000 distinct CDR3 sequences, roughly 52% of them singletons. The sequenced material came from blood. The origin of the receptors is a woman in her forties in good health. CDR3s include the opening cysteine and the closing phenylalanine or tryptophan. Each record gives: CDR3 DNA, CDR3 protein, D gene, J gene, clone size, V gene. D genes are given only for firm matches. Not every row has a clone size; where given, it reads once, few, many or a size class.

cdr3_nt: TGCAGTGCTAGGGAGGCTAGCGGGGGGGAGTACAATGAGCAGTTCTTC
cdr3_aa: CSAREASGGEYNEQFF
d_call: TRBD2
j_call: TRBJ2-1
clone_size: -
v_call: TRBV20-1

cdr3_nt: TGTGCCAGCAGCTTAGCCGCCAGGGAGACAGGGGAAGGCAATGAGCAGTTCTTC
cdr3_aa: CASSLAARETGEGNEQFF
d_call: TRBD1
j_call: TRBJ2-1
clone_size: few
v_call: TRBV7-8

cdr3_nt: TGTGCCAGCACGGGACAGGGCTATAACGAGCAGTACTTC
cdr3_aa: CASTGQGYNEQYF
d_call: TRBD1
j_call: TRBJ2-7
clone_size: few
v_call: TRBV25-1

cdr3_nt: TGTGCCAGCAGTTTCGATCTAACCAGGGGGTCTGTTAATGAGCAGTACTTC
cdr3_aa: CASSFDLTRGSVNEQYF
d_call: TRBD1
j_call: TRBJ2-7
clone_size: -
v_call: TRBV28

cdr3_nt: TGTGCCAGCAGTGACCCTGGGACAGGCGGACGCGGTACGCAGTATTTT
cdr3_aa: CASSDPGTGGRGTQYF
d_call: TRBD1
j_call: TRBJ2-3
clone_size: -
v_call: TRBV2

cdr3_nt: TGTGCCAGCAGTCCCCGACAGACTAACTATGGCTACACCTTC
cdr3_aa: CASSPRQTNYGYTF
d_call: -
j_call: TRBJ1-2
clone_size: few
v_call: TRBV28

cdr3_nt: TGTGCCAGCAGCGCCCGGCCAGGGGGATCCTACGAGCAGTACTTC
cdr3_aa: CASSARPGGSYEQYF
d_call: TRBD1
j_call: TRBJ2-7
clone_size: -
v_call: TRBV9

cdr3_nt: TGTGCCAGCAGTTCTATTAGCGGGGTCCAAGAGACCCAGTACTTC
cdr3_aa: CASSSISGVQETQYF
d_call: TRBD2
j_call: TRBJ2-5
clone_size: few
v_call: TRBV6-5

cdr3_nt: TGTGCCAGCAGCCGAGACCTCAGGGTTCCAACGGAAGCTTTCTTT
cdr3_aa: CASSRDLRVPTEAFF
d_call: -
j_call: TRBJ1-1
clone_size: -
v_call: TRBV6-2/TRBV6-3

cdr3_nt: TGTGCCAGCAGCTTACGGTACTATGGCTACACCTTC
cdr3_aa: CASSLRYYGYTF
d_call: -
j_call: TRBJ1-2
clone_size: few
v_call: TRBV7-9

cdr3_nt: TGCAGTCCGGGGAAGAGTTCCTACTACAATGAGCAGTTCTTC
cdr3_aa: CSPGKSSYYNEQFF
d_call: -
j_call: TRBJ2-1
clone_size: -
v_call: TRBV20-1

cdr3_nt: TGTGCCAGCAGCTCCTTCGGCGGACACACCCTGTTTTTT
cdr3_aa: CASSSFGGHTLFF
d_call: -
j_call: TRBJ1-4
clone_size: few
v_call: TRBV7-8

cdr3_nt: TGTGCCATCCCCGCTCGGATTCACTCTGGAAACACCATATATTTT
cdr3_aa: CAIPARIHSGNTIYF
d_call: -
j_call: TRBJ1-3
clone_size: -
v_call: TRBV7-2

cdr3_nt: TGTGCCAGTGACCAGGGGGCAAGGCATGAGCAGTTCTTC
cdr3_aa: CASDQGARHEQFF
d_call: TRBD1
j_call: TRBJ2-1
clone_size: -
v_call: TRBV19

cdr3_nt: TGTGCCAGCAGCGGGACAGGGACCGACGGGGAGCAGTTCTTC
cdr3_aa: CASSGTGTDGEQFF
d_call: TRBD1
j_call: TRBJ2-1
clone_size: -
v_call: TRBV9

cdr3_nt: TGCAGTGCTAGACCTCAGGGGTACGATGGCTACACCTTC
cdr3_aa: CSARPQGYDGYTF
d_call: -
j_call: TRBJ1-2
clone_size: -
v_call: TRBV20-1

cdr3_nt: TGTGCCGGCACCCCCTCCCATCCTTCAGGGGTCCAGCAGTACTTC
cdr3_aa: CAGTPSHPSGVQQYF
d_call: -
j_call: TRBJ2-7
clone_size: -
v_call: TRBV6-6

cdr3_nt: TGTGCCAGCAGCGTAGCGGGTAGTGGGTACCAAGAGACCCAGTACTTC
cdr3_aa: CASSVAGSGYQETQYF
d_call: -
j_call: TRBJ2-5
clone_size: few
v_call: TRBV9

cdr3_nt: TGTGCCACCAAGGGGCAGGGCCGGAACTATGGCTACACCTTC
cdr3_aa: CATKGQGRNYGYTF
d_call: -
j_call: TRBJ1-2
clone_size: once
v_call: TRBV24-1

cdr3_nt: TGTGCCACCAGCAGTACGACAGGGGATTCCCCCCTAACTAGCGAAGGTACGCAGTATTTT
cdr3_aa: CATSSTTGDSPLTSEGTQYF
d_call: -
j_call: TRBJ2-3
clone_size: -
v_call: TRBV15

cdr3_nt: TGTGCCAGCAGTCCGCCTCCGGGACAGGGGGAGACCCAGTACTTC
cdr3_aa: CASSPPPGQGETQYF
d_call: TRBD1
j_call: TRBJ2-5
clone_size: -
v_call: TRBV11-2

cdr3_nt: TGCGCCAGCAGCTTGACGACAGGGGGAGATACGCAGTATTTT
cdr3_aa: CASSLTTGGDTQYF
d_call: TRBD1
j_call: TRBJ2-3
clone_size: -
v_call: TRBV5-1

cdr3_nt: TGTGCCAGCAGCCTCCGGGGGGTAATCACAGATACGCAGTATTTT
cdr3_aa: CASSLRGVITDTQYF
d_call: TRBD2
j_call: TRBJ2-3
clone_size: -
v_call: TRBV6-5

cdr3_nt: TGCGCCAGCAGCCCCGGGCTCGTGGGGAATGAGCAGTTCTTC
cdr3_aa: CASSPGLVGNEQFF
d_call: -
j_call: TRBJ2-1
clone_size: few
v_call: TRBV4-3

cdr3_nt: TGTGCCAGCAGCTTAGGCGGACAGGTTGACTACACCTTC
cdr3_aa: CASSLGGQVDYTF
d_call: TRBD1
j_call: TRBJ1-2
clone_size: many
v_call: TRBV7-2

cdr3_nt: TGTGCCAGCACAAGAAAGGGCGAGGGACTAGCGTACTCCTACGAGCAGTACTTC
cdr3_aa: CASTRKGEGLAYSYEQYF
d_call: TRBD2
j_call: TRBJ2-7
clone_size: -
v_call: TRBV11-2

cdr3_nt: TGCAGCGCTGCAAGACAGGGACTCTACGAGCGGTACTTC
cdr3_aa: CSAARQGLYERYF
d_call: -
j_call: TRBJ2-4
clone_size: -
v_call: TRBV29-1

cdr3_nt: TGCGCCAGCAGCCCAATGAGGGACAGCCCTGGGGCCAACGTCCTGACTTTC
cdr3_aa: CASSPMRDSPGANVLTF
d_call: TRBD1
j_call: TRBJ2-6
clone_size: -
v_call: TRBV5-1

cdr3_nt: TGTGCCAGCAGCTTGGGGACCCTGAATCGCAATGAGCAGTTCTTC
cdr3_aa: CASSLGTLNRNEQFF
d_call: -
j_call: TRBJ2-1
clone_size: few
v_call: TRBV5-5

cdr3_nt: TGTGCCAGCAGTCTATCGGGGGGCGGCCTGGATACGCAGTATTTT
cdr3_aa: CASSLSGGGLDTQYF
d_call: -
j_call: TRBJ2-3
clone_size: -
v_call: TRBV2

cdr3_nt: TGCAGTGCTTCCCTCCACAGGGCCTACGAGCAGTACTTC
cdr3_aa: CSASLHRAYEQYF
d_call: -
j_call: TRBJ2-7
clone_size: -
v_call: TRBV20-1

cdr3_nt: TGCAGTGCTGCGGAGGGGGCTTACAACTATGGCTACACCTTC
cdr3_aa: CSAAEGAYNYGYTF
d_call: TRBD1
j_call: TRBJ1-2
clone_size: few
v_call: TRBV20-1

cdr3_nt: TGTGCCTGCTCACGACAGGGATTGGAGACCCAGTACTTC
cdr3_aa: CACSRQGLETQYF
d_call: TRBD1
j_call: TRBJ2-5
clone_size: -
v_call: TRBV18

cdr3_nt: TGTGCCAGCAGTGGGTGGACAGGGACGGCCATCTACGAGCAGTACTTC
cdr3_aa: CASSGWTGTAIYEQYF
d_call: TRBD1
j_call: TRBJ2-7
clone_size: -
v_call: TRBV28

cdr3_nt: TGTGCCAGCAGATCGGGAACAACAGGGGAGACCCAGTACTTC
cdr3_aa: CASRSGTTGETQYF
d_call: -
j_call: TRBJ2-5
clone_size: -
v_call: TRBV6-2/TRBV6-3

cdr3_nt: TGTGCCAGCGGAGGACTAGGGAAGGTGACCCAGTACTTC
cdr3_aa: CASGGLGKVTQYF
d_call: TRBD2
j_call: TRBJ2-5
clone_size: few
v_call: TRBV6-2/TRBV6-3

cdr3_nt: TGCGCCAGCAGCCAAGATGAGGCGGGGGGGCAGAATGAGCAGTACTTC
cdr3_aa: CASSQDEAGGQNEQYF
d_call: TRBD2
j_call: TRBJ2-5
clone_size: -
v_call: TRBV4-1

cdr3_nt: TGTGCCAGCAGTTTAAGTGGGGAAAACTATGGCTACACCTTC
cdr3_aa: CASSLSGENYGYTF
d_call: -
j_call: TRBJ1-2
clone_size: few
v_call: TRBV12-3/TRBV12-4

cdr3_nt: TGTGCCAGCAGTTTACCCTCCGGACGGTCCTACGAGCAGTACTTC
cdr3_aa: CASSLPSGRSYEQYF
d_call: -
j_call: TRBJ2-7
clone_size: few
v_call: TRBV28

cdr3_nt: TGTGCCAGCTCACCCTTACCTCCACAGGGGTTGAACCAAGAGACCCAGTACTTC
cdr3_aa: CASSPLPPQGLNQETQYF
d_call: TRBD1
j_call: TRBJ2-5
clone_size: -
v_call: TRBV18

cdr3_nt: TGCGCCAGCAGCCGGGGGACAGATTCACCCCTCCACTTT
cdr3_aa: CASSRGTDSPLHF
d_call: TRBD1
j_call: TRBJ1-6
clone_size: -
v_call: TRBV5-1

cdr3_nt: TGTGCCAGCAGTCAAACCGGGACAGGGGGCTTCTACGAGCAGTACTTC
cdr3_aa: CASSQTGTGGFYEQYF
d_call: TRBD1
j_call: TRBJ2-7
clone_size: -
v_call: TRBV12-3/TRBV12-4

cdr3_nt: TGTGCCAGCAGCAAGGACAGGGGACCCCAAGAGACCCAGTACTTC
cdr3_aa: CASSKDRGPQETQYF
d_call: TRBD1
j_call: TRBJ2-5
clone_size: -
v_call: TRBV6-5

cdr3_nt: TGTGCCAGCAGCTTAGTCGTGACACGGGGTGAAAAACTGTTTTTT
cdr3_aa: CASSLVVTRGEKLFF
d_call: -
j_call: TRBJ1-4
clone_size: -
v_call: TRBV7-8